Shown below are 8 T cell receptor beta chains from a single sample sequenced in a study of control samples from healthy donors and cancer patients. Assay: immunoSEQ multiplex PCR; the TCRdb copy retains only in-frame clones and omits some. Of about 160,000 clones listed, approximately 93% were seen once; the top ten hold 5.8%. The sample was blood. Receptors originate from a man younger than 35 in good health.

The table lists this clone with a few counts. The chain recombines TRBV13 with TRBJ1-2; 9 nucleotides agree with TRBD1. The CDR3 spans 15 residues. Germline V gene sequence: CDR1 PRHDT, CDR2 FYEKMQ (reference sequence). V shed 1 base, J shed 7 bases, and the junction held 7 bases outside the gene matches. The DNA of the CDR3 is TGTGCCAGCAGCTTAGTGGGACAGGGTCTAGGTGGCTACACCTTC. Amino acids: CASSLVGQGLGGYTF.

V gene TRBV19 combines with J gene TRBJ2-3; unclear D gene. The CDR3 is 15 residues long. In germline, CDR1 is LNHDA, CDR2 SQIVND (reference sequence). V was cut by 6 bases and J by 1 base, with 14 bases left in between. The CDR3: CASRAYSSRTDTQYF. The CDR3 DNA is TGTGCCAGTAGGGCGTACTCGTCCCGCACAGATACGCAGTATTTT.

V is TRBV28 and J is TRBJ1-5; D gene uncertain. Germline V gives CDR1 MDHEN, CDR2 SYDVKM. The V end lost 4 bases, the J end lost 6 bases, and 13 bases lay between the germline ends. The CDR3 sequence is 14 residues long. The CDR3, as DNA: TGTGCCAGCAGTTCTGCGAGGGCGGTTCAGCCCCAGCATTTT. Amino acids: CASSSARAVQPQHF.

The chain combines TRBV5-1 with TRBJ1-1; 7 nucleotides line up with TRBD1. V trimming: 5 bases; J trimming: 8 bases; junction bases outside the gene matches: 9. The CDR3 sequence is 13 residues long. Germline lookup yields CDR1 SGHRS and CDR2 YFSETQ. CDR3 residues: CASRPGTDGEAFF. For the CDR3, the DNA is TGCGCCAGCAGACCCGGGACAGACGGGGAAGCTTTCTTT.

The V gene is TRBV3-1 (or the pseudogene TRBV3-2), the J gene TRBJ1-5, with TRBD1 as a possible D gene (5 bases). The CDR3 length is 14 residues. The ends were cut back, 3 bases at V and 2 bases at J, with 8 bases in the middle. Germline V gene lookup returns CDR1 LGHDT and CDR2 YNNKEL (reference sequence). The chain's CDR3 is CASSHQGGNQPQHF. CDR3 bases: TGTGCCAGCAGCCATCAGGGTGGCAATCAGCCCCAGCATTTT.

The V call is TRBV5-4, the J call TRBJ2-7; 7 nucleotides match TRBD2. In germline, CDR1 is SGHNT, CDR2 YYREEE (reference sequence). V gave up 8 bases and J gave up 3 bases; unmatched junction bases: 5. The length of the CDR3 is 12 residues. The CDR3 protein is CASREGIYEQYF. CDR3 bases: TGTGCCAGTAGGGAGGGGATCTACGAGCAGTACTTC.

The chain is built from TRBV4-1 and TRBJ1-2, with D unresolved. The germline gives CDR1 MGHRA, CDR2 YSYEKL. Trimming cost V 2 bases and J 2 bases, with 0 bases left between them. This CDR3 is 11 amino acids long. The CDR3 is CASSQNYGYTF. CDR3 coding DNA: TGCGCCAGCAGCCAAAACTATGGCTACACCTTC.

CDR3 nucleotides: TGTGCCAGCAGTTTAGGCAGGGGAACTGAAGCTTTCTTT. Its protein is CASSLGRGTEAFF. This chain joins TRBV27 and TRBJ1-1; D possibly corresponds to TRBD1 (6 bases). This CDR3 region has 13 residues. V lost 2 bases and J 5 bases, leaving 9 bases between the germline ends. The V gene's germline CDR1 is MNHEY and CDR2 SMNVEV (reference sequence).